This section outlines one TCR beta chain sequence together with its context. Antigen specificity is unknown. The data belong to a study of response to subunit inactivated influenza vaccine. Findings and caveats of the study: That few new T cells are recruited by each seasonal influenza vaccination was the authors' suggestion.

TCRdb processed the RT-PCR reads anew with MiXCR; each CDR3 protein has one entry. This sample has under 850,000 distinct CDR3 sequences, with approximately 18% found just once. Germline CDR1 and CDR2: LNHDA and SQIVND (reference sequence). This CDR3 contains 15 residues. V dropped 7 bases and J dropped 6; count of bases not matched to a gene: 9. V is TRBV19 and J is TRBJ2-1, with TRBD2 matching over 10 bases. Sequenced material: PBMCs from blood, taken approximately 5 days after vaccination. This receptor was obtained from a man between 45 and 60 years old who received an inactivated influenza vaccine. In nucleotides, the CDR3 is TGTGCCAGTATCTCATCGGCTAGCGGGAGCAATGAGCAGTTCTTC. Translating it yields CASISSASGSNEQFF.